This T cell receptor (beta chain) was retrieved from a study of cytomegalovirus exposure and HLA in healthy donors. A multiplex PCR was run with 60 Vbeta primers and 13 Jbeta primers. Data came from immunoSEQ multiplex PCR; TCRdb stores just in-frame clones and leaves some out. This sample has 120,000 or so clones, with 70% to 80% found just once. Germline CDR1 reads MGHRA; CDR2 reads YSYEKL. The CDR3 is 12 amino acids. The germline V and J ends were trimmed by 4 bases and 8 bases, with 8 bases remaining between them. This clone has only a few counts. The sequence was obtained from a woman between 35 and 50 years old in good health and CMV-seropositive. Sequencing was done on a sample of PBMCs. This chain links TRBV4-1 with TRBJ1-4; D is unresolved. CDR3 DNA: TGCGCCAGCAGCCGTCCCGCGGAAAAACTGTTTTTT. The encoded protein is CASSRPAEKLFF.